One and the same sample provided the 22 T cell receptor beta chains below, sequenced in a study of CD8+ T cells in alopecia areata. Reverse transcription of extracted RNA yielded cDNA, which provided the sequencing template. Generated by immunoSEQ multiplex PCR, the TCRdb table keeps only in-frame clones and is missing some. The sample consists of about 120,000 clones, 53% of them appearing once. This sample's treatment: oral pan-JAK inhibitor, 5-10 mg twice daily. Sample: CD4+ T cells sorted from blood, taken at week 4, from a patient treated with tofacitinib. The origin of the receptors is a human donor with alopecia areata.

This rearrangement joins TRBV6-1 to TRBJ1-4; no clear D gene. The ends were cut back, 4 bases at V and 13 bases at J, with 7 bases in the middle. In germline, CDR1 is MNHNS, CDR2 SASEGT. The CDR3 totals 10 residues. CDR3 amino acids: CASSGDGLFF. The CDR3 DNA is TGTGCCAGCAGTGGCGACGGACTGTTTTTT.

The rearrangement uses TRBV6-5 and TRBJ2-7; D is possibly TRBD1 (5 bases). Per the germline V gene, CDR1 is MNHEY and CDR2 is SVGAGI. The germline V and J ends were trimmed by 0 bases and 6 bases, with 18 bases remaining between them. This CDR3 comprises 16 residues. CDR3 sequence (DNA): TGTGCCAGCAGTTACTCGTCGCCAGGGTCATCGATCGAGCAGTACTTC. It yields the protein CASSYSSPGSSIEQYF.

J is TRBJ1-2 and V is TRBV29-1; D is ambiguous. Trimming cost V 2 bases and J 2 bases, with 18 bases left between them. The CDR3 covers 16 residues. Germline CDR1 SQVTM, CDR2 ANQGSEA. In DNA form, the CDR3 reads TGCAGCGTTGAACCCCAGTCACACTTCGAGAACTATGGCTACACCTTC. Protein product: CSVEPQSHFENYGYTF. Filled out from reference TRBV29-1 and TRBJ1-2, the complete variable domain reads SAVISQKPSRDICQRGTSLTIQCQVDSQVTMMFWYRQQPGQSLTLIATANQGSEATYESGFVIDKFPISRPNLTFSTLTVSNMSPEDSSIYLCSVEPQSHFENYGYTFGSGTRLTVV.

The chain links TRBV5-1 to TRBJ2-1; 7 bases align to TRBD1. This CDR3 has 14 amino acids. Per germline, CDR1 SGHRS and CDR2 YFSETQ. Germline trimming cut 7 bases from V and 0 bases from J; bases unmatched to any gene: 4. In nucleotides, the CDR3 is TGCGCCAGCCGGGGACAGAACTCCTACAATGAGCAGTTCTTC. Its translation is CASRGQNSYNEQFF.

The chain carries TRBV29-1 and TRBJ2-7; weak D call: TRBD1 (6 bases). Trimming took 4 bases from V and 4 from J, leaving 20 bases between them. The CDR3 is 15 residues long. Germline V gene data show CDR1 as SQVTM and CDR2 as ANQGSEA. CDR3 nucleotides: TGCAGCGTTGTTAAACAGCGGACAGCGCGATACGAGCAGTACTTC. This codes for CSVVKQRTARYEQYF.

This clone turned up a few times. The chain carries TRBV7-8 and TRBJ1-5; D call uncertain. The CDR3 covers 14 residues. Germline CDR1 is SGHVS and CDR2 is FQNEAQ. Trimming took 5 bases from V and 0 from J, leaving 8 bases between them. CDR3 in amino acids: CASSPDGSNQPQHF. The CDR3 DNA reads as TGTGCCAGCAGCCCGGACGGTAGCAATCAGCCCCAGCATTTT.

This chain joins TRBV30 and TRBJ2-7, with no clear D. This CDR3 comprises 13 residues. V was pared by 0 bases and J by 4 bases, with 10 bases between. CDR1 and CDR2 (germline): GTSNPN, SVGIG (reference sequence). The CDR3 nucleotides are TGTGCCTGGAGTGTAGGCAGTTTGTACGAGCAGTACTTC. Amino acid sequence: CAWSVGSLYEQYF.

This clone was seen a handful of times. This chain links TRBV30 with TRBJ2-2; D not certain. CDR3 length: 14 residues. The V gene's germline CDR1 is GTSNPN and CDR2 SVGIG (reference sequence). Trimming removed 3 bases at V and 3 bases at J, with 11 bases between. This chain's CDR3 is CAWRPQAYTGELFF. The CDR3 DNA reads TGTGCCTGGAGACCCCAGGCGTACACCGGGGAGCTGTTTTTT.

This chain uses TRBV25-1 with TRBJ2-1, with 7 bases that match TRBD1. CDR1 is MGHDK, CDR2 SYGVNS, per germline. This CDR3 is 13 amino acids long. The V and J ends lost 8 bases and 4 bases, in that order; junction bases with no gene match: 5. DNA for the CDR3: TGTGCCAGCCGACAGGGAATGTACAATGAGCAGTTCTTC. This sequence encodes CASRQGMYNEQFF.

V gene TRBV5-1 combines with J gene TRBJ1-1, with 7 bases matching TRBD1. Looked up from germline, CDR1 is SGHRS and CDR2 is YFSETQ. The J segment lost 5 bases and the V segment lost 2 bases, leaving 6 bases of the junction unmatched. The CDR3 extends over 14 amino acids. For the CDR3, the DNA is TGCGCCAGCAGCTTTGGCAGGGGGAGTACTGAAGCTTTCTTT. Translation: CASSFGRGSTEAFF.

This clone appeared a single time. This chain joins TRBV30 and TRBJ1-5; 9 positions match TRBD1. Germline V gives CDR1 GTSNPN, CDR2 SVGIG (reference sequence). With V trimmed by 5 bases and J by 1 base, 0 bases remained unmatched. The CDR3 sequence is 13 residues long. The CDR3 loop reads CAWGTGSNQPQHF. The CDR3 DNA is TGTGCCTGGGGGACAGGGAGCAATCAGCCCCAGCATTTT.

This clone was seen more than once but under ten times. The CDR3 DNA sequence: TGTGCCAGCCTCCTACGGGGGTCCTACAATGAGCAGTTCTTC. Protein: CASLLRGSYNEQFF. This sequence joins TRBV6-6 and TRBJ2-1, with a possible D match to TRBD2 (6 bases). The ends were cut back, 8 bases at V and 1 base at J, with 12 bases in the middle. The V gene's germline CDR1 is MNHNY and CDR2 SVGAGI (reference sequence). This CDR3 spans 14 amino acids.

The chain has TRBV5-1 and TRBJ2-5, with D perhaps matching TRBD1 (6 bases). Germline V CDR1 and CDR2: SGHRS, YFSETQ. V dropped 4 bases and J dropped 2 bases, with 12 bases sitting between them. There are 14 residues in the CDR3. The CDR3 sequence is CASSIPGTQETQYF. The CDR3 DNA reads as TGCGCCAGCAGCATTCCCGGGACACAAGAGACCCAGTACTTC.

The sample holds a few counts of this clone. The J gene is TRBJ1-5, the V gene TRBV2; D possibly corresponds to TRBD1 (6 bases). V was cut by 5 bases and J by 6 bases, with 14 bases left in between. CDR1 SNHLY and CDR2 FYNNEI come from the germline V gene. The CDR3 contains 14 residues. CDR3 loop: CASSQGPWGQPQHF. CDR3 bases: TGTGCCAGCAGTCAGGGGCCCTGGGGTCAGCCCCAGCATTTT.

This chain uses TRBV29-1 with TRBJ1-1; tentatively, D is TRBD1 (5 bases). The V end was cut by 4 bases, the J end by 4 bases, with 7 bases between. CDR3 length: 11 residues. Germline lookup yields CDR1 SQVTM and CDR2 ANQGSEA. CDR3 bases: TGCAGCGTTGTGGGGGTCACTGAAGCTTTCTTT. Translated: CSVVGVTEAFF.

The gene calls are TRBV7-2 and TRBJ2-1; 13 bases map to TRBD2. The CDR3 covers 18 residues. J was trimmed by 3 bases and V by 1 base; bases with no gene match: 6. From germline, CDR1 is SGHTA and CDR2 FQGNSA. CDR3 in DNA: TGTGCCAGCAGCTTAGTCACTAGCGGGGGGGCCAACTACAATGAGCAGTTCTTC. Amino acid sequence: CASSLVTSGGANYNEQFF.

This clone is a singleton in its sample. CDR3 in amino acids: CASSYSTAGNNEQFF. DNA of the CDR3: TGTGCCAGCAGTTACTCGACGGCAGGAAACAATGAGCAGTTCTTC. The V call is TRBV6-5, the J call TRBJ2-1; no clear D. Germline assignment: CDR1 MNHEY and CDR2 SVGAGI. The CDR3 spans 15 residues. Trimming shortened V by 0 bases and J by 5 bases, and 11 bases separated the two germline ends.

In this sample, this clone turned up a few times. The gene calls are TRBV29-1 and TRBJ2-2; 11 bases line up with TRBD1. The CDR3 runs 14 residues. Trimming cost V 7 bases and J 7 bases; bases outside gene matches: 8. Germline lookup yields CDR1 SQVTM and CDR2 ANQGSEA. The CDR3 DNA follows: TGCAGCGGTACGGACAGGGGGCGCGGCGGGGAGCTGTTTTTT. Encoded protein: CSGTDRGRGGELFF.

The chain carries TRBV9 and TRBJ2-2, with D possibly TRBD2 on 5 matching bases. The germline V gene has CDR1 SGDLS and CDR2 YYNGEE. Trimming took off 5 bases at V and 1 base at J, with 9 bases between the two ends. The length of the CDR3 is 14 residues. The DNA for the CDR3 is TGTGCCAGCAGGAGAGAGGGGAACACCGGGGAGCTGTTTTTT. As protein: CASRREGNTGELFF.

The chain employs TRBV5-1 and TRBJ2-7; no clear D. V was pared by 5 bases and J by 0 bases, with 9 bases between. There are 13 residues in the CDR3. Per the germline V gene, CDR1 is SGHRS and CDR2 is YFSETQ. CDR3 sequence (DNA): TGCGCCAGCAGTAGAATTTCCTCCTACGAGCAGTACTTC. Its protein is CASSRISSYEQYF.

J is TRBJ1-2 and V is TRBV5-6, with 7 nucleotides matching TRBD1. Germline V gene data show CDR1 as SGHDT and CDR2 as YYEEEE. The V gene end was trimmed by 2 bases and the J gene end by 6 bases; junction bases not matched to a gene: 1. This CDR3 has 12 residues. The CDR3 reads CASSFTGDGYTF. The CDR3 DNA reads TGTGCCAGCAGCTTTACAGGGGATGGCTACACCTTC. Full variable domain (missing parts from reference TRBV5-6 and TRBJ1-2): DAGVTQSPTHLIKTRGQQVTLRCSPKSGHDTVSWYQQALGQGPQFIFQYYEEEERQRGNFPDRFSGHQFPNYSSELNVNALLLGDSALYLCASSFTGDGYTFGSGTRLTVV.

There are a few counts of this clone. CDR3 nucleotides: TGCAGCGGGCGCGGCTCTGGGGGCTACACCTTC. Its protein product is CSGRGSGGYTF. This chain joins TRBV29-1 and TRBJ1-2; no clear D. The V and J ends lost 7 bases and 8 bases respectively, with 14 bases between them. From germline, CDR1 is SQVTM and CDR2 ANQGSEA. CDR3 length: 11 residues.